This paragraph covers one T cell receptor beta chain sequence. This receptor's antigen is unknown. Nothing much larger sits one base from this clone, and base qualities are not available. The identical CDR3 is also encoded by other nucleotide sequences in the sample. Using the deep immunoSEQ assay, multiplex PCR amplified TCR CDR3 regions from genomic DNA. Genomic DNA extracted from each cell subset was distributed evenly over all wells of several immunoSEQ 96-well plates, and each plate served as one replicate. For sorted subsets, 200 ng of genomic DNA, equivalent to 25,000 to 30,000 T cell genomes, went into each replicate PCR. Purified libraries were measured with a Qubit 3.0 fluorometer, size-checked on a Bioanalyzer 2100, and measured again with the KAPA Library Quantification kit. A separate single-read 150-cycle Illumina NextSeq 550 flow cell was used to sequence each immunoSEQ 96-well plate. The paper's processing steps were these. Because the immunoSEQ output included only junctional sequences and no quality scores, the filtering could not be the same as the filtering used for full-length reads. To assign V/J genes and CDR3, sequences were annotated against IMGT germline references using PyIR, a Python wrapper for IgBLAST v1.9. Reads with weak V/J assignments (E-value above 1e-6), missing CDR3, stop codons, out-of-frame junctions, or ambiguous translated residues were removed. V3J clonotypes were defined as sequences sharing an identical inferred V gene, J gene, and CDR3 amino acid sequence. Percentage overlap between repertoires was calculated by dividing the number of shared unique clonotypes by the size of the smaller repertoire. Richness of each repertoire was evaluated using RTK rarefaction, the Chao1 estimator, and Recon v2.1 estimates of unobserved clonotypes. For all TCRbeta clonotypes obtained by the gDNA method from a handful of donors, generation probabilities were computed with OLGA. Imported from immuneACCESS, the table was reduced by TCRdb to in-frame sequences with V and J called. These copies leave out some clones; in studies compared against another copy, an unresolved V gene accounts for under half, and the cause of the remainder is not known. Clonal size and the V and J genes are those of that table, whereas D and trimming came from the DNA. The sample contains more than 2 million clones, 90% to 95% of them found a single time. The top ten hold 0.1% to 0.15% of the sample.

Donors were healthy HIV-negative adults with no recently reported acute infections or vaccinations. All donors were Caucasian adults living in Nashville, Tennessee, USA. CD4+ T cells were enriched by magnetic negative selection, after which naive cells were positively selected on CD45RA and the negative fraction was taken as the memory subset. Blood was collected by leukapheresis, and PBMCs were isolated by Ficoll-Histopaque density gradient centrifugation and then cryopreserved in liquid nitrogen vapor phase. Purity and quantity of every magnetically sorted T cell population were checked by analytical flow cytometry. Each sorted fraction had its genomic DNA isolated and then quantified by UV absorbance on a Nanodrop 2000c. The data derive from a study of shared clonotypes between healthy human individuals (dated by TCRdb to 2020 to 2021). With respect to the entire study: The cohort comprised two women and a few men aged 18 to 49 years. Leukapheresis yielded between about 0.94 and 8.9 billion PBMCs per donor. Different laboratories and diverse techniques were used to prepare libraries and sequence TCR repertoires, to increase sequencing depth and limit assay-specific biases. Blood TCR repertoires of roughly five healthy adults were deeply sequenced to estimate repertoire size and the extent of clonotype sharing between individuals. For each donor, CD4 naive and CD4 memory were each given three plates, CD8 naive was given two plates, and CD8 memory was given one plate.

Results and caveats for the whole study, not just this receptor: Pairwise subsampling indicated that sequencing depth was expected to affect the degree of clonotype sharing among donors. Higher generation probabilities were observed for clonotypes shared by all four sorted-subset donors than for non-shared clonotypes. Because the study included a small number of donors, the genetic and exposure-history diversity represented was limited. Rarefaction of sorted-subset datasets indicated incomplete sequencing despite the large sequencing depth. Across a handful of donors, around 5.4% of naive CD4, roughly 3.3% of naive CD8, approximately 2.5% of memory CD4, and around 0.4% of memory CD8 clonotypes were shared. Naive subsets generally had larger estimated clonotype richness than memory subsets. Sampling was restricted to blood, and TCR repertoires in tissues likely differ from the TCR repertoires found in blood.

The germline V gene yields SQVTM for CDR1 and ANQGSEA for CDR2. From the cysteine up to the phenylalanine, the CDR3 has a length of 11 residues. Here the CDR3 DNA is all that survives: 33 bases in frame from base 1. Trimming at the junction amounts to 1 base on V and 5 bases on J, and the germline ends lie 6 bases apart. The receptor chain draws on TRBV29-1 and TRBJ2-7, with the D segment identity uncertain. The sequenced sample consisted of naive CD4+ T cells sorted from blood. Explained via the paper, the cell subset or site label denotes: CD45RA+ positively selected. The source is a man aged 18 to 30 in good health. The CDR3 reads as follows: CSVEGRNEQYF. The DNA is TGCAGCGTTGAAGGCCGAAACGAGCAGTACTTC.